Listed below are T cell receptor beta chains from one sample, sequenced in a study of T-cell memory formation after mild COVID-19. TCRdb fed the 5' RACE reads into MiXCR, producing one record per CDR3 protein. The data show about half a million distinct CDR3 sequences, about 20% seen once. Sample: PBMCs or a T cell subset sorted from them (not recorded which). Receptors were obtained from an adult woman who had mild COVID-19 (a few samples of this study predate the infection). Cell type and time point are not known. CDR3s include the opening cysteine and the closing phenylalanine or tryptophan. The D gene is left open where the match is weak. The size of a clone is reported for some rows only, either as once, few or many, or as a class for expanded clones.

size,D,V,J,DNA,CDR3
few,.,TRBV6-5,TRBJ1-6,TGTGCCAGCAGACATGGGACGTCTAGCTCCTATAATTCACCCCTCCACTTT,CASRHGTSSSYNSPLHF
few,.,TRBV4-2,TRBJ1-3,TGTGCCAGCAGCCAAGAAGAGGGCTCTGGAAACACCATATATTTT,CASSQEEGSGNTIYF
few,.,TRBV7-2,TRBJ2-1,TGTGCCAGCAGCTTAGTTGGAATCTCTAACAATGAGCAGTTCTTC,CASSLVGISNNEQFF
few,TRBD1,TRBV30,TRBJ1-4,TGTGCCTGGCGGGGACAGGGGGCGTCGGCTAATGAAAAACTGTTTTTT,CAWRGQGASANEKLFF
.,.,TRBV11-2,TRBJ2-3,TGTGCCAGCAGCTTGAGTAGCGGACCCTCTTGGGATACGCAGTATTTT,CASSLSSGPSWDTQYF
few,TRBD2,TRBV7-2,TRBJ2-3,TGTGCCACCGGACTAGCGGGGACTAGCACAGATACGCAGTATTTT,CATGLAGTSTDTQYF
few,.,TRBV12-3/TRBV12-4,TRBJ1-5,TGTGCCAGCAGTTTCGGCATAGGTCAGCCCCAGCATTTT,CASSFGIGQPQHF
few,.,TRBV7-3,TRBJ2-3,TGTGCCAGCAGCCTTGATAGTAACACGCAGTATTTT,CASSLDSNTQYF
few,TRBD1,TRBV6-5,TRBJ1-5,TGTGCCAGCAGTCACCTCGACAGGGTTGGGCCCCAGCATTTT,CASSHLDRVGPQHF
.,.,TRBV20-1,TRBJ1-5,TGCAGTGCAAGTACAGATAGCAATCAGCCCCAGCATTTT,CSASTDSNQPQHF
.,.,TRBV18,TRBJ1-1,TGTGCCAGCTCATCTCGAACAATAGGGGAGGGTGAAGCTTTCTTT,CASSSRTIGEGEAFF
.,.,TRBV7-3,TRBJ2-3,TGTGCCAGCAGCCCCCAGCTGGGCACAGATACGCAGTATTTT,CASSPQLGTDTQYF
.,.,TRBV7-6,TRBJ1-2,TGTGCCAGCAGCTTAAACTCAGCGGGATATGGCTACACCTTC,CASSLNSAGYGYTF
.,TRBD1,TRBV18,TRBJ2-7,TGTGCCAGCTCAACCGGGACAGGGGCCGATGAGCAGTACTTC,CASSTGTGADEQYF
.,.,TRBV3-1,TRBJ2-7,TGTGCCAGCAGCCAAGCAACGAAAAGGGGCGAGCAGTACTTC,CASSQATKRGEQYF
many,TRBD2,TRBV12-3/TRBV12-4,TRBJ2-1,TGTGCCAGCAGTGACCCGGGACTAGCGGGGGGGCGTGAGCAGTTCTTC,CASSDPGLAGGREQFF
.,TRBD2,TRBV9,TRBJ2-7,TGTGCCAGCAGCGTTGCTAGCGGAGGCTCCTACGAGCAGTACTTC,CASSVASGGSYEQYF
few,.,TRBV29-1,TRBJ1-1,TGCAGCGCCCAAGGGCGGCTGAACACTGAAGCTTTCTTT,CSAQGRLNTEAFF
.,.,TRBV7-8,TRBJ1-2,TGTGCCAGCTGCCGCGAGCTCGGTGGCTATGGCTACACCTTC,CASCRELGGYGYTF
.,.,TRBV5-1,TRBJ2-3,TGCGCCAGCAGCTCATCAGTCAGGGGGGGCCTGTCAGATACGCAGTATTTT,CASSSSVRGGLSDTQYF
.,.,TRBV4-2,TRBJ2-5,TGTGCCAGCAGCCAAGGAGAGGGCGGGGAGACCCAGTACTTC,CASSQGEGGETQYF
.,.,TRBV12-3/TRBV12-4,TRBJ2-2,TGTGCCATGTCCCTCATCTCCAGCGGGGAGCTGTTTTTT,CAMSLISSGELFF
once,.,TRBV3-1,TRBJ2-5,TGTGCCAGCAGCCTCACCCCTCCGGAACTAGCCTCTTGGGAGGAGACCCAGTACTTC,CASSLTPPELASWEETQYF
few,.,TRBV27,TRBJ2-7,TGTGCCAGCAGTTACCAGGGGGGGACCCCCTACGAGCAGTACTTC,CASSYQGGTPYEQYF
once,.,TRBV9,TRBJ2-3,TGTGCCAGCAGCGTAGGTGTGGCCCTGGGGGGAGATACGCAGTATTTT,CASSVGVALGGDTQYF
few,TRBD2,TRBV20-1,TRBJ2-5,TGCAGTGCTAGGCGCCCCCAGGGAGGGGAGACCCAGTACTTC,CSARRPQGGETQYF
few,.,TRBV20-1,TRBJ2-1,TGCAGTGCTAGAGAAAGAGAGCTGAGCTCCTACAATGAGCAGTTCTTC,CSARERELSSYNEQFF
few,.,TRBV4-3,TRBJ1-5,TGCGCCAGCAGCCTTCACTACTATAGCAATCAGCCCCAGCATTTT,CASSLHYYSNQPQHF
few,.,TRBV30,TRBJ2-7,TGTGCCTGGAACAGCCTACGCTACGAGCAGTACTTC,CAWNSLRYEQYF
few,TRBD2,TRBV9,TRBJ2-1,TGTGCCAGCAGCGTAGCTAGCGGGGGCTATGAGCAGTTCTTC,CASSVASGGYEQFF
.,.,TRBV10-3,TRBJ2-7,TGTGCCATCAGGAAGGACGGATCCTACGAGCAGTACTTC,CAIRKDGSYEQYF
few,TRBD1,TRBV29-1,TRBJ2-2,TGCAGCGTTGAAGGGGACAGAAACACCGGGGAGCTGTTTTTT,CSVEGDRNTGELFF
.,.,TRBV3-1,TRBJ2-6,TGTGCCAGCAGCCAAGCCAGCGCTGGGGCCAACGTCCTGACTTTC,CASSQASAGANVLTF
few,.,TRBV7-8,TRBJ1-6,TGTGCCAGCAGCTTTTCGGGGGCCGATAATTCACCCCTCCACTTT,CASSFSGADNSPLHF
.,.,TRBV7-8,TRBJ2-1,TGTGCCAGCAGCTTGGTTAGCGGCCTATCCTACAATGAGCAGTTCTTC,CASSLVSGLSYNEQFF
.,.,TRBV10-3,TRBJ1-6,TGTGCCATCAGTGAGTTGAGTAATTCACCCCTCCACTTT,CAISELSNSPLHF
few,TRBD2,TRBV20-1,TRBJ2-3,TGCAGTGCTCCCCAGTACGGGACTAGCATAGATACGCAGTATTTT,CSAPQYGTSIDTQYF
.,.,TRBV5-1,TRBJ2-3,TGCGCCAGCAGGACGACGGAAATCAGAGGGGGTACAGATACGCAGTATTTT,CASRTTEIRGGTDTQYF
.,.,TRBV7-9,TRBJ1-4,TGTGCCAGCAGCTCAACCGCGGGACACAATGAAAAACTGTTTTTT,CASSSTAGHNEKLFF
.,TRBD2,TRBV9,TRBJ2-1,TGTGCCAGCAGCGTAGGTCTAGCGGGAGTATACAATGAGCAGTTCTTC,CASSVGLAGVYNEQFF
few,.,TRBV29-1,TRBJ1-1,TGCAGCGTTCGAGACACTGAAGCTTTCTTT,CSVRDTEAFF
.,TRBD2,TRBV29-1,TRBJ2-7,TGCAGCGTCGAAATCCGACTAGCGGGAACCTACGAGCAGTACTTC,CSVEIRLAGTYEQYF
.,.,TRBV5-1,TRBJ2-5,TGCGCCAGCAGCCGAGAAGGGGGGATCCGAGAGACCCAGTACTTC,CASSREGGIRETQYF
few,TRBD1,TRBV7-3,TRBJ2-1,TGTGCCAGCAGCTTAAACGGGGACAGGGGCCATGAGCAGTTCTTC,CASSLNGDRGHEQFF
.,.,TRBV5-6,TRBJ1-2,TGTGCCAGCAGCTTGGCAGGGGATTTCGGGCGCTACACCTTC,CASSLAGDFGRYTF
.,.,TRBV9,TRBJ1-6,TGTGCCAGCAGCCCACGGGTCGGGGGCTTTAATTCACCCCTCCACTTT,CASSPRVGGFNSPLHF
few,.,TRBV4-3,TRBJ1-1,TGCGCCAGCAGCCAAGACTACGGAAGGTTATGGGACACTGAAGCTTTCTTT,CASSQDYGRLWDTEAFF
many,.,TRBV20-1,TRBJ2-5,TGCAGTGCTAGAAGGGGAGGAGAGACCCAGTACTTC,CSARRGGETQYF
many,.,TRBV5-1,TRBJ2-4,TGCGCCAGCGGTCCCGTCAAACTAGCCAAAAACATTCAGTACTTC,CASGPVKLAKNIQYF
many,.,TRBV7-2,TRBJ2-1,TGTGCCAGCAGCTACCGGGACGGAGGGGAGCAGTTCTTC,CASSYRDGGEQFF
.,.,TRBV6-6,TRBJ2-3,TGTGCCAGCAGTCCGGGACTTATCGGGGATACGCAGTATTTT,CASSPGLIGDTQYF
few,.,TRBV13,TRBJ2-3,TGTGCCAGCAGCTTGAGAGGGGACGGCACAGATACGCAGTATTTT,CASSLRGDGTDTQYF
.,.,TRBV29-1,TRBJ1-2,TGCAGCGTTGGGGAGGGTAACTATGGCTACACCTTC,CSVGEGNYGYTF
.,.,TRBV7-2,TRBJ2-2,TGTGCCAGCAGCCAACAGGGAACCAACACCGGGGAGCTGTTTTTT,CASSQQGTNTGELFF
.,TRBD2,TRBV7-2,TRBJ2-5,TGTGCCAGCAGCTTACGGGTAGCGGGAGTAGAGACCCAGTACTTC,CASSLRVAGVETQYF
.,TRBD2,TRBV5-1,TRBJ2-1,TGCGCCAGCAGTCCGAATAGCGGGAACAATGAGCAGTTCTTC,CASSPNSGNNEQFF
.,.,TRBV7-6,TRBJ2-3,TGTGCCAGCAGCCCCAGGGACGACGCCAAAGATACGCAGTATTTT,CASSPRDDAKDTQYF
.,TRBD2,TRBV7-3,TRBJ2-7,TGTGCCAGCAGCGAGCTAGCGGGAGGGGGCGAGCAGTACTTC,CASSELAGGGEQYF
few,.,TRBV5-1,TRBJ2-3,TGCGCCAGCAGCCCCGGGACCGCCCGCATCACAGATACGCAGTATTTT,CASSPGTARITDTQYF